This T cell receptor (beta chain) was sequenced during a study of blood T cells in healthy people across ages. Overall study results and limits: A roughly linear age-dependent decrease characterized TCR beta diversity per million T cells. Aged donors had fewer naive CD4+ cells and lower diversity than long-lived donors.

This CDR3 spans 16 amino acids. Deletions cut 0 bases from V and 3 bases from J, with 15 bases between. Germline CDR1 and CDR2: MNHEY and SVGAGI. In terms of origin and age, donors were healthy Caucasian individuals from Russia aged roughly 6 to 90. This clonotype was counted only a few times. The target antigen is unknown. Primers used in a second PCR of roughly 6 to 12 cycles were a sample-barcoded 5' primer and a J-beta primer mix. A template-switch adaptor with 12 random nucleotides tagged each cDNA molecule. TCRdb re-derived calls from the 5' RACE reads in MiXCR, one entry per CDR3 protein. The sample contains almost 1 million distinct CDR3 sequences, 45% to 60% of which appear only once.

The sample consisted of blood. The source of this sequence is a woman aged 60-70 years in good health. The chain couples TRBV6-5 to TRBJ2-7; D might be TRBD2 (6 bases). CDR3 protein: CASSYSKTGAFYEQYF. The CDR3 bases are TGTGCCAGCAGTTACTCGAAAACGGGAGCCTTCTACGAGCAGTACTTC.